This T cell receptor beta chain comes out of a study of cytotoxic CD8 clonotypes in ibrutinib-treated CLL. TCRdb's copy holds only in-frame clones and misses some; the assay was immunoSEQ multiplex PCR. The table shows around 200,000 clones, with around 75% occurring only once. General study results and limits: Lymph node repertoires were not studied, and sampling times were unmatched.

As to this clone: Its specificity is unknown.

There are 11 residues in the CDR3. Per germline, CDR1 SNHLY and CDR2 FYNNEI. Trimming stripped 6 bases from V and 1 base from J, with 2 bases between. The sample in question was PBMCs, obtained after 12 months of ibrutinib treatment. The gene calls are TRBV2 and TRBJ2-3; D is uncertain. This clonotype was obtained from a human donor with chronic lymphocytic leukemia. CDR3 residues: CASRRTDTQYF. The CDR3 bases are TGTGCCAGCAGGCGCACAGATACGCAGTATTTT.